Detailed here is one TCR beta chain. The CDR3 runs 19 residues. Profiled with immunoSEQ multiplex PCR; TCRdb holds only in-frame clones, not every one. The repertoire holds hundreds of thousands of clones, over 75% seen once, with roughly 0.0087% in the top ten. This sample was taken from a study of shared T cell receptors in the human thymus. The same data also went into a second study, on human thymus T cells. That paper adds: All donors were healthy Finnish infants who were undergoing corrective surgery to treat congenital heart defects. Resections removed during corrective heart surgery provided the thymus tissue used. An apparent bias in V and J gene usage was seen in thymic and blood repertoires. Related research described thymic repertoires that were highly overlapping among unrelated individuals.

The V call is TRBV21-1, the J call TRBJ1-4; the D call of TRBD1 is as the table states it, not checked on the DNA. TRBV21-1 is recorded as a pseudogene. The clonotype comes from a boy in the first two years of life with a congenital heart defect. Input material: thymocytes. The DNA of the CDR3 is TGTGCCAGCAGCAAAGCGAACCCAACAGGGTCACAAACTAATGAAAAACTGTTTTTT. Translation gives CASSKANPTGSQTNEKLFF.